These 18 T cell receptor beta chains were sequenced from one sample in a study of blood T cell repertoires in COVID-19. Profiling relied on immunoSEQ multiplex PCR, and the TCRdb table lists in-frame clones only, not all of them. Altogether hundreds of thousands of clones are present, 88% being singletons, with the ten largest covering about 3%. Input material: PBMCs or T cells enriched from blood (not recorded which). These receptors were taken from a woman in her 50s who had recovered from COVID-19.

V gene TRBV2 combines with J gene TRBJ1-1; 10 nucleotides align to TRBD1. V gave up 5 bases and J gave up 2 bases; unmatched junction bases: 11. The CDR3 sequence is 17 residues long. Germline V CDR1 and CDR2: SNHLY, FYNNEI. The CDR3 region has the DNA TGTGCCAGCAGTTTTGACAGGGGGCAGGGTTTAAACACTGAAGCTTTCTTT. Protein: CASSFDRGQGLNTEAFF.

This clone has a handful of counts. The CDR3 sequence: CASSPGGEKLFF. The CDR3 DNA is TGCGCCAGCAGCCCAGGGGGGGAAAAACTGTTTTTT. V and J are TRBV5-1 and TRBJ1-4, with 7 bases lining up with TRBD1. The ends lost 4 bases at V and 8 bases at J; junction bases unmatched: 2. The CDR3 spans 12 residues. Germline CDR1 and CDR2: SGHRS and YFSETQ.

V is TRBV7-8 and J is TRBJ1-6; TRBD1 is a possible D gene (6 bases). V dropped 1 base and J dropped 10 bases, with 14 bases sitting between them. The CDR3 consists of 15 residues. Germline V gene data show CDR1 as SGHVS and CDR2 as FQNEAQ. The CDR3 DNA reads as TGTGCCAGCAGCTTAGGTACAGGGTCTAACTCACCCCTCCACTTT. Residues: CASSLGTGSNSPLHF.

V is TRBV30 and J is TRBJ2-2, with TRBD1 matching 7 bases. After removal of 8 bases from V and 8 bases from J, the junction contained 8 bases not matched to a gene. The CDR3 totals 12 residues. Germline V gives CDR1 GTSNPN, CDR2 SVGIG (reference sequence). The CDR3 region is CAGYRGPGELFF. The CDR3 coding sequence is TGTGCCGGATACAGGGGCCCAGGGGAGCTGTTTTTT.

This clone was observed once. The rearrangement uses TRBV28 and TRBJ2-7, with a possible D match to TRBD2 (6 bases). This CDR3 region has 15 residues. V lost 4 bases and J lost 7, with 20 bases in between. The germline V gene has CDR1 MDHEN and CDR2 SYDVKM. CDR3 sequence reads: CASSSPRSSAGEQYF. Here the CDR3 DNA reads TGTGCCAGCAGTTCCCCCCGGAGTAGCGCGGGGGAGCAGTACTTC.

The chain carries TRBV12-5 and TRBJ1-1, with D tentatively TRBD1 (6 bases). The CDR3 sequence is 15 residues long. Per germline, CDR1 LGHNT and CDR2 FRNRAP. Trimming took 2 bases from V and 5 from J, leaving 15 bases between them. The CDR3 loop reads CASGLSNSGATEAFF. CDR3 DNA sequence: TGTGCTAGTGGTTTGTCAAACTCAGGGGCGACTGAAGCTTTCTTT.

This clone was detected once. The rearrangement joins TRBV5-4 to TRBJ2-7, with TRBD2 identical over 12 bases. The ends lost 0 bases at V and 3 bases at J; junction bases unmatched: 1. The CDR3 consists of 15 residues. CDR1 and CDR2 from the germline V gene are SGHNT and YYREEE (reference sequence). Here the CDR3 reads CASSLGTSGNYEQYF. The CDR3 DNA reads TGTGCCAGCAGCTTGGGGACTAGCGGGAACTACGAGCAGTACTTC.

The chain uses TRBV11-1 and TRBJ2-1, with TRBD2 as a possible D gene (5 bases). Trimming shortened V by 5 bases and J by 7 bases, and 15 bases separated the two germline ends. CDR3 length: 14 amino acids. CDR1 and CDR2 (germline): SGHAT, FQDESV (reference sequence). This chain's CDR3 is CASSPTDSRNEQFF. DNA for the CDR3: TGTGCCAGCAGCCCAACGGACTCGCGGAATGAGCAGTTCTTC.

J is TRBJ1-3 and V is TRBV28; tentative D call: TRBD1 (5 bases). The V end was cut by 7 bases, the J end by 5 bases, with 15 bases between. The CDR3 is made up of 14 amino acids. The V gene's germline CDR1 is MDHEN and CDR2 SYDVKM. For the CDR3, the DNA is TGTGCCAGCATCCCTCCAGGGAACCGAAACACCATATATTTT. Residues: CASIPPGNRNTIYF.

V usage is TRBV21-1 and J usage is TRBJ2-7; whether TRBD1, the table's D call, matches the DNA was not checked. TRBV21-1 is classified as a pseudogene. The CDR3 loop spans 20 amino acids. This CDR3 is CASSCKDAVGNRNDSYEQYF. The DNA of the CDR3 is TGTGCCAGCAGCTGCAAAGATGCGGTGGGAAACAGGAACGACTCCTACGAGCAGTACTTC.

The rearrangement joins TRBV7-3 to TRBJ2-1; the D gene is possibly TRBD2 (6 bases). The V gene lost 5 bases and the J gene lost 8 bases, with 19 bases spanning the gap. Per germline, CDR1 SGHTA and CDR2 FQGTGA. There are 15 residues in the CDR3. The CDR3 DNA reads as TGTGCCAGCAGCAAAACTAGGGAGGTTGGCCATGAGCAGTTCTTC. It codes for CASSKTREVGHEQFF.

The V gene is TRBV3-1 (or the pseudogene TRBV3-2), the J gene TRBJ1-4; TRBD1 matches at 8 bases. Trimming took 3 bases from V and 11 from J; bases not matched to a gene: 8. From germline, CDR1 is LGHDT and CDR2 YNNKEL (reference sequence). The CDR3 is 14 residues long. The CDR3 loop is CASSHTLNRGKLFF. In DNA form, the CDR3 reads TGTGCCAGCAGCCATACCTTAAACAGGGGGAAACTGTTTTTT.

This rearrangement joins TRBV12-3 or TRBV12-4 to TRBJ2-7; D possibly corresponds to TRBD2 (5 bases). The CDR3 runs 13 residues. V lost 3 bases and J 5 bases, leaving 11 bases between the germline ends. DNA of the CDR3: TGTGCCAGCAGTTTCGGGGATCGCAACGAGCAGTACTTC. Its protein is CASSFGDRNEQYF.

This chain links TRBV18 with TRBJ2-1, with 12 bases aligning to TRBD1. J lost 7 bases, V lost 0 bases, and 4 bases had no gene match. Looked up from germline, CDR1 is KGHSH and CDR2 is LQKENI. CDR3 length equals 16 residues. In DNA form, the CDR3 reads TGTGCCAGCTCACCACCCGGGACAGGGGGCCAGAATGAGCAGTTCTTC. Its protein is CASSPPGTGGQNEQFF.

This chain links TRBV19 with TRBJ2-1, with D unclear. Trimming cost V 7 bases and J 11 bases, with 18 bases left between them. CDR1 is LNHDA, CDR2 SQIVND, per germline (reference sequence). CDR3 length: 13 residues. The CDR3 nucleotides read TGTGCCAGTACCCAAAGACACGACCCTAAGCAGTTCTTC. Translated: CASTQRHDPKQFF.

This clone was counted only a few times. CDR3 loop: CASRKGQGEARRGAIYF. Written as DNA, the CDR3 is TGTGCCAGCAGGAAAGGGCAGGGGGAGGCCAGAAGAGGAGCCATATATTTT. The V call is TRBV28, the J call TRBJ1-3; 7 positions agree with TRBD1. Germline assignment: CDR1 MDHEN and CDR2 SYDVKM. V lost 6 bases, J lost 11 bases, and 22 bases stayed unmatched. The CDR3 covers 17 residues.

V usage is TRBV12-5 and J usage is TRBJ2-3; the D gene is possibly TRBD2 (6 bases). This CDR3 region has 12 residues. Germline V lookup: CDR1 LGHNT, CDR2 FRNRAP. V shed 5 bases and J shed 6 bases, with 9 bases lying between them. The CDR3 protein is CASGPGGDTQYF. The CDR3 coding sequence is TGTGCTAGTGGTCCTGGAGGGGATACGCAGTATTTT. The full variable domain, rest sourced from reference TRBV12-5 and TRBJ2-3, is DARVTQTPRHKVTEMGQEVTMRCQPILGHNTVFWYRQTMMQGLELLAYFRNRAPLDDSGMPKDRFSAEMPDATLATLKIQPSEPRDSAVYFCASGPGGDTQYFGPGTRLTVL.

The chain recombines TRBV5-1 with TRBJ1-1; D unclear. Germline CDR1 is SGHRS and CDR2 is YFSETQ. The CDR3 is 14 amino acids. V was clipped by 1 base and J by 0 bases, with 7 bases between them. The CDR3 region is CASSLNEMNTEAFF. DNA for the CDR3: TGCGCCAGCAGCTTGAACGAGATGAACACTGAAGCTTTCTTT.